This T cell receptor beta chain is drawn from a study of T cell responses to AZD1222 COVID-19 vaccine. Assay used: immunoSEQ multiplex PCR; TCRdb lists only in-frame clones, some missing. The sample holds tens of thousands of clones, 70% to 90% seen once. Study-wide points: It was only after the peak T cell response that any repertoires were sampled. Vaccine-associated CD4 TCRs ranged over spike, dominating at 160-218 and 743-854. A mostly white British donor set with more females was recruited, and clonal diversity was possibly underestimated.

The length of the CDR3 is 15 residues. V lost 2 bases, J lost 6 bases, and 8 bases stayed unmatched. Germline lookup yields CDR1 MNHNY and CDR2 SVGAGI (reference sequence). With respect to this clone: Its antigen remains unidentified.

Sequenced here: peripheral blood, sampled 28 days after the second AZD1222 dose. The sequence derives from an adult who received the AZD1222 COVID-19 vaccine. The chain combines TRBV6-6 with TRBJ1-2; 8 bases fit TRBD1. CDR3 in amino acids: CASSYPPGQGDGYTF. The CDR3 DNA sequence: TGTGCCAGCAGTTACCCCCCTGGACAGGGAGATGGCTACACCTTC.